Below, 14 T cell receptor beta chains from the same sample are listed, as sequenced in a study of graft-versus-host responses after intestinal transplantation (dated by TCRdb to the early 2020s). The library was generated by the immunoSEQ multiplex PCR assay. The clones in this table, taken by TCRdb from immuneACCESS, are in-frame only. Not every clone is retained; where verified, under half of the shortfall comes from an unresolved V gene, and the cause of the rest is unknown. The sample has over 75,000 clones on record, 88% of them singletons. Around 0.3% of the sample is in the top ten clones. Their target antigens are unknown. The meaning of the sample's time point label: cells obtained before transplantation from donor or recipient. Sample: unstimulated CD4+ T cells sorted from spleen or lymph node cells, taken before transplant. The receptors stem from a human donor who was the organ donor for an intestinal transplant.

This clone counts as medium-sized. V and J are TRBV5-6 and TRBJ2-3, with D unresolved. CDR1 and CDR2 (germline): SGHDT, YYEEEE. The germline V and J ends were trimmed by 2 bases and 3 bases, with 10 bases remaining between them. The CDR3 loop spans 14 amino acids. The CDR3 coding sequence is TGTGCCAGCAGCTTCCTCTCGCGGACAGATACGCAGTATTTT. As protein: CASSFLSRTDTQYF.

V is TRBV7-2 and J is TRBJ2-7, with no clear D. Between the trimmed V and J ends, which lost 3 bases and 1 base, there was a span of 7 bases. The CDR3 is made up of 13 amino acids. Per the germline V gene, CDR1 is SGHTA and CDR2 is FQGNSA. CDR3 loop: CASSLRYSYEQYF. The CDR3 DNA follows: TGTGCCAGCAGCTTGAGGTATTCCTACGAGCAGTACTTC.

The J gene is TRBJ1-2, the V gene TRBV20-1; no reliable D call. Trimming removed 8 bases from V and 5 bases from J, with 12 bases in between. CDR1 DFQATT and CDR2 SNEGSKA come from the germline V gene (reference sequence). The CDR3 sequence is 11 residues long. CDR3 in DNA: TGCAGTACCTATCTGACTTATGGCTACACCTTC. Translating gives CSTYLTYGYTF.

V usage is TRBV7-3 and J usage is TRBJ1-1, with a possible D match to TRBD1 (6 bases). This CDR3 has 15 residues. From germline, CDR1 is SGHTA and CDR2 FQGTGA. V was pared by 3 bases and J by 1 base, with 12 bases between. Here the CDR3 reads CASSLDSLGNTEAFF. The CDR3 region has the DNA TGTGCCAGCAGCTTGGACAGCCTTGGGAACACTGAAGCTTTCTTT.

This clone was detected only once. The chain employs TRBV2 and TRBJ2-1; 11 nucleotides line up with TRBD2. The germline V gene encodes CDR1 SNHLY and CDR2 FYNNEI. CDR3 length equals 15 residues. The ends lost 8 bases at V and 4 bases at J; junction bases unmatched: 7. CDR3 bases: TGTGCCAGCCACCTTAGCGGGAGGGCGTACAATGAGCAGTTCTTC. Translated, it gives CASHLSGRAYNEQFF.

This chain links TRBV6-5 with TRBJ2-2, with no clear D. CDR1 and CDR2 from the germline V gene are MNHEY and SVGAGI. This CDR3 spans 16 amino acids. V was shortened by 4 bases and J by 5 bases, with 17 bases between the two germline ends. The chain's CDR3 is CASSSPLGAGTGELFF. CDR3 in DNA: TGTGCCAGCAGTTCCCCACTCGGAGCCGGGACCGGGGAGCTGTTTTTT.

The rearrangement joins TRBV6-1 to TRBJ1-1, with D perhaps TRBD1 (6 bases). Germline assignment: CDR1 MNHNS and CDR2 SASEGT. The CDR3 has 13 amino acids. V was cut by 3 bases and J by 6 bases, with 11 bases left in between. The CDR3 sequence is CASSELRGAEAFF. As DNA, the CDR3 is TGTGCCAGCAGTGAGCTCAGGGGAGCTGAAGCTTTCTTT.

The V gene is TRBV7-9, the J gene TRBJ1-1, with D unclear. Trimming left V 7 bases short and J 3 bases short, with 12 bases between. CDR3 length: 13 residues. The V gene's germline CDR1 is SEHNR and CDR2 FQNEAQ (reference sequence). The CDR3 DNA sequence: TGTGCCAGCACCGAGACATCGGACACTGAAGCTTTCTTT. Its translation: CASTETSDTEAFF.

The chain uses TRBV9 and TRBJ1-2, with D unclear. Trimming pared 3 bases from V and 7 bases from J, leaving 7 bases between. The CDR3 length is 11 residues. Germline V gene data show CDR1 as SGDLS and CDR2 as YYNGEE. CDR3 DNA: TGTGCCAGCAGCGCACAACGTGGCTACACCTTC. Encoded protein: CASSAQRGYTF.

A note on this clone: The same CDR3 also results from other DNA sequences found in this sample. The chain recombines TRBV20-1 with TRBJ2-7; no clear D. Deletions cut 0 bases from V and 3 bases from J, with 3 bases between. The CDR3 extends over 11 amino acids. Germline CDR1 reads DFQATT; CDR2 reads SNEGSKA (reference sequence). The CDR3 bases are TGCAGTGCTAGAGATCACTACGAGCAGTACTTC. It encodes CSARDHYEQYF.

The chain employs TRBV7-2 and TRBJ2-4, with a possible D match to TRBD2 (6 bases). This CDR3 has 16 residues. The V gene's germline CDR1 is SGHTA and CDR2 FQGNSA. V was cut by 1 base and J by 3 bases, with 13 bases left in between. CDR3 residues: CASSLGGVIGKNIQYF. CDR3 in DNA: TGTGCCAGCAGCTTAGGGGGGGTGATCGGCAAAAACATTCAGTACTTC.

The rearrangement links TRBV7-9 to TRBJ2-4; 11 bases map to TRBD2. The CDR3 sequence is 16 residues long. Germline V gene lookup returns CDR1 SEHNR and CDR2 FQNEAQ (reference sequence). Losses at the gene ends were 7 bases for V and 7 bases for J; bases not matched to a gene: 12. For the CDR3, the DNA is TGTGCCAGCACCCACACCGGGGCTAGCGGGAGGAACATTCAGTACTTC. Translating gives CASTHTGASGRNIQYF.

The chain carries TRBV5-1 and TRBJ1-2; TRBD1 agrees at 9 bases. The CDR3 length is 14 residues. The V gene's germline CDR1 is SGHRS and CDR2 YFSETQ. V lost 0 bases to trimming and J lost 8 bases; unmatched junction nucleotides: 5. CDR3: CASSLGGQGDGYTF. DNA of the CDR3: TGCGCCAGCAGCTTGGGGGGACAGGGTGACGGCTACACCTTC. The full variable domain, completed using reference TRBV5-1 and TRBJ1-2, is KAGVTQTPRYLIKTRGQQVTLSCSPISGHRSVSWYQQTPGQGLQFLFEYFSETQRNKGNFPGRFSGRQFSNSRSEMNVSTLELGDSALYLCASSLGGQGDGYTFGSGTRLTVV.

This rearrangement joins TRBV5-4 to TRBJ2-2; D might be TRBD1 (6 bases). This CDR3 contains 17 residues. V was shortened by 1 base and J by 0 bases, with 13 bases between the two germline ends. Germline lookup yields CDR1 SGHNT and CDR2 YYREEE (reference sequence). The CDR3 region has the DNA TGTGCCAGCAGCTTGCTGATCAGGGACACGAACACCGGGGAGCTGTTTTTT. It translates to CASSLLIRDTNTGELFF.